The 5 T cell receptor beta chains below were found in one sample sequenced in a study of blood T cells in healthy people across ages. PCR was performed a second time for roughly 6 to 12 cycles using a sample-barcoded 5' primer and a J-beta primer mix. MiXCR, run by TCRdb on the 5' RACE reads, gives a single entry per CDR3 protein. The sample contains 1.8 million or so distinct CDR3 sequences, approximately 39% of which appear only once. The specimen sequenced was blood. The receptors were sampled from a human donor in good health.

On this clonotype: The junction shows a germline mismatch at one end, possibly a read error. The V gene is TRBV29-1, the J gene TRBJ2-6; D is tentatively TRBD1 or TRBD2 (5 bases each). The CDR3 is 14 residues long. The V gene's germline CDR1 is SQVTM and CDR2 ANQGSEA. This CDR3 reads CSVVGASGADVLTF. The CDR3 DNA reads as TGCAGCGTTGTCGGGGCCTCTGGGGCCGACGTCCTGACTTTC.

The chain uses TRBV5-1 and TRBJ1-2; 7 positions match TRBD1. CDR1 and CDR2 (germline): SGHRS, YFSETQ. V dropped 3 bases and J dropped 3; count of bases not matched to a gene: 14. CDR3 size: 17 residues. The CDR3 reads CASSWGGTTGKDYGYTF. CDR3 DNA: TGCGCCAGCAGCTGGGGGGGCACGACAGGGAAGGACTATGGCTACACCTTC. The full variable domain, its missing parts supplied by reference TRBV5-1 and TRBJ1-2, is KAGVTQTPRYLIKTRGQQVTLSCSPISGHRSVSWYQQTPGQGLQFLFEYFSETQRNKGNFPGRFSGRQFSNSRSEMNVSTLELGDSALYLCASSWGGTTGKDYGYTFGSGTRLTVV.

This clonotype is a singleton in its sample. V is TRBV20-1 and J is TRBJ2-7; a weak D match, TRBD2 (6 bases). Germline CDR1 is DFQATT and CDR2 is SNEGSKA (reference sequence). V was pared by 3 bases and J by 2 bases, with 17 bases between. This CDR3 spans 15 amino acids. In DNA, the CDR3 is TGCAGTGCTAGGAAGACGGGAGTAGGAGCCTACGAGCAGTACTTC. Its translation is CSARKTGVGAYEQYF.

The V and J genes are TRBV4-1 and TRBJ1-2; perhaps TRBD1 as D (5 bases). Germline CDR1 and CDR2: MGHRA and YSYEKL. The V end lost 1 base, the J end lost 6 bases, and 9 bases lay between the germline ends. CDR3 length: 13 residues. The CDR3 region is CASSQAPGDGYTF. Here the CDR3 DNA reads TGCGCCAGCAGCCAAGCTCCGGGGGATGGCTACACCTTC.

The chain uses TRBV12-3 or TRBV12-4 and TRBJ2-3, with unresolved D. CDR3 length equals 14 residues. Trimming shortened V by 5 bases and J by 5 bases, and 14 bases separated the two germline ends. This CDR3 reads CASSHIAIGDTQYF. The CDR3 region has the DNA TGTGCCAGCAGTCATATAGCAATCGGAGATACGCAGTATTTT.